The rows below give T cell receptor beta chains drawn from one sample of a study of beta chain features in type 1 diabetes. Here immunoSEQ multiplex PCR was the method, and the copy in TCRdb shows in-frame clones only, minus some. This repertoire shows under 800,000 clones, around 16% found once; its top ten account for under 0.095%. The sequencing sample was made of naive CD4+ T cells from blood. The receptor source for this set is a man younger than 35 in good health. The CDR3 runs from the conserved cysteine through the conserved F or W. The order of the fields is clone size, D gene, J gene, V gene, CDR3 protein, CDR3 DNA. The D gene is left open where the match is weak. Size is omitted from some rows. Given values are once, few, many or a class for expanded clones.

abundance: NA; d_gene: NA; j_gene: TRBJ2-2; v_gene: TRBV30; CDR3aa: CAWTLIHGSTGELFF; CDR3nt: TGTGCCTGGACCCTCATACACGGGAGCACCGGGGAGCTGTTTTTT
abundance: NA; d_gene: TRBD2; j_gene: TRBJ2-7; v_gene: TRBV6-4; CDR3aa: CASSEKGNLAGGPGGGEQYF; CDR3nt: TGTGCCAGCAGTGAAAAGGGGAACCTAGCGGGGGGGCCCGGAGGTGGTGAGCAGTACTTC
abundance: few; d_gene: NA; j_gene: TRBJ1-1; v_gene: TRBV25-1; CDR3aa: CASSKVDSTEAFF; CDR3nt: TGTGCCAGCAGCAAGGTAGATAGCACTGAAGCTTTCTTT
abundance: NA; d_gene: NA; j_gene: TRBJ2-4; v_gene: TRBV4-1; CDR3aa: CASSQVGLAKNIQYF; CDR3nt: TGCGCCAGCAGCCAAGTAGGTCTAGCCAAAAACATTCAGTACTTC
abundance: few; d_gene: TRBD2; j_gene: TRBJ2-1; v_gene: TRBV19; CDR3aa: CASSLGSGRGNEQFF; CDR3nt: TGTGCCAGTAGCCTTGGTAGCGGGAGAGGAAATGAGCAGTTCTTC
abundance: few; d_gene: NA; j_gene: TRBJ2-1; v_gene: TRBV9; CDR3aa: CASSPPGGIEQFF; CDR3nt: TGTGCCAGCAGCCCCCCCGGTGGTATTGAGCAGTTCTTC
abundance: NA; d_gene: TRBD2; j_gene: TRBJ2-1; v_gene: TRBV15; CDR3aa: CATSRGPTSGHEQFF; CDR3nt: TGTGCCACCAGCAGAGGCCCGACTAGCGGGCATGAGCAGTTCTTC
abundance: few; d_gene: NA; j_gene: TRBJ2-1; v_gene: TRBV28; CDR3aa: CASRLGLQYNEQFF; CDR3nt: TGTGCCAGCAGGTTGGGGTTACAATACAATGAGCAGTTCTTC
abundance: few; d_gene: NA; j_gene: TRBJ2-5; v_gene: TRBV6-1; CDR3aa: CASSAAGQETQYF; CDR3nt: TGTGCCAGCAGCGCCGCCGGGCAAGAGACCCAGTACTTC
abundance: NA; d_gene: TRBD1; j_gene: TRBJ2-1; v_gene: TRBV7-3; CDR3aa: CASSLQGYRGHEQFF; CDR3nt: TGTGCCAGCAGCTTACAGGGGTACAGGGGGCATGAGCAGTTCTTC
abundance: NA; d_gene: NA; j_gene: TRBJ1-2; v_gene: TRBV28; CDR3aa: CASSLSSGRRLVDGYTF; CDR3nt: TGTGCCAGCAGTTTATCGTCGGGGAGGAGGTTAGTGGATGGCTACACCTTC
abundance: NA; d_gene: TRBD1; j_gene: TRBJ2-7; v_gene: TRBV19; CDR3aa: CASSGTETYEQYF; CDR3nt: TGTGCCAGTAGCGGGACAGAGACCTACGAGCAGTACTTC
abundance: few; d_gene: NA; j_gene: TRBJ2-4; v_gene: TRBV6-5; CDR3aa: CASSFSGFGSKNIQYF; CDR3nt: TGTGCCAGCAGTTTCTCAGGGTTTGGATCCAAAAACATTCAGTACTTC
abundance: NA; d_gene: NA; j_gene: TRBJ1-1; v_gene: TRBV30; CDR3aa: CAWTHQLPPMNTEAFF; CDR3nt: TGTGCCTGGACCCACCAGTTGCCACCAATGAACACTGAAGCTTTCTTT
abundance: few; d_gene: NA; j_gene: TRBJ2-3; v_gene: TRBV7-3; CDR3aa: CASSLFSASSTDTQYF; CDR3nt: TGTGCCAGCAGCTTATTTTCGGCAAGCAGCACAGATACGCAGTATTTT
abundance: few; d_gene: TRBD2; j_gene: TRBJ2-1; v_gene: TRBV6-5; CDR3aa: CASSYSGGGARNEQFF; CDR3nt: TGTGCCAGCAGTTACTCCGGCGGGGGGGCGAGGAATGAGCAGTTCTTC
abundance: few; d_gene: NA; j_gene: TRBJ1-1; v_gene: TRBV9; CDR3aa: CASSVAGATGIAFF; CDR3nt: TGTGCCAGCAGCGTAGCGGGGGCCACAGGAATCGCTTTCTTT
abundance: few; d_gene: NA; j_gene: TRBJ1-1; v_gene: TRBV7-9; CDR3aa: CASSLAGVNTEAFF; CDR3nt: TGTGCCAGCAGCTTAGCAGGAGTAAACACTGAAGCTTTCTTT
abundance: few; d_gene: NA; j_gene: TRBJ2-1; v_gene: TRBV7-2; CDR3aa: CASSWTVDSYNEQFF; CDR3nt: TGTGCCAGCAGCTGGACAGTCGACTCCTACAATGAGCAGTTCTTC
abundance: NA; d_gene: TRBD1; j_gene: TRBJ2-4; v_gene: TRBV29-1; CDR3aa: CSVRTGAIQYF; CDR3nt: TGCAGCGTTCGAACAGGGGCCATTCAGTACTTC
abundance: few; d_gene: NA; j_gene: TRBJ1-1; v_gene: TRBV29-1; CDR3aa: CSALTGNTEAFF; CDR3nt: TGCAGCGCCCTGACAGGGAACACTGAAGCTTTCTTT
abundance: NA; d_gene: TRBD1; j_gene: TRBJ2-7; v_gene: TRBV27; CDR3aa: CASSLKVPGQDVYEQYF; CDR3nt: TGTGCCAGCAGTCTGAAGGTTCCGGGACAGGACGTCTACGAGCAGTACTTC
abundance: NA; d_gene: NA; j_gene: TRBJ2-3; v_gene: TRBV4-2; CDR3aa: CASSQEFTSKSTDTQYF; CDR3nt: TGTGCCAGCAGCCAAGAGTTCACTAGCAAGAGCACAGATACGCAGTATTTT
abundance: few; d_gene: NA; j_gene: TRBJ2-3; v_gene: TRBV25-1; CDR3aa: CASSYGGTDTQYF; CDR3nt: TGTGCCAGCAGTTACGGGGGCACAGATACGCAGTATTTT